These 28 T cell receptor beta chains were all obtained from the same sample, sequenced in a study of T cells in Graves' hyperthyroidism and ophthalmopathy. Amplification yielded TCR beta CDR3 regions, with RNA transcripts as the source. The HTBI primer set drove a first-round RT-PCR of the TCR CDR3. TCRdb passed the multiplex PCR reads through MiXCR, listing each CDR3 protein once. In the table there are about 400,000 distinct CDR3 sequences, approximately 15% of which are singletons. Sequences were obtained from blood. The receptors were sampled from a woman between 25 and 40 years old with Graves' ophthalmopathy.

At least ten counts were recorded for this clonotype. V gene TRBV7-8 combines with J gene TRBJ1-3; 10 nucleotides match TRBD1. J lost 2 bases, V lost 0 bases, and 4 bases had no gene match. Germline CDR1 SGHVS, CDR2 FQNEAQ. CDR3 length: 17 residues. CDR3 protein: CASSLAGGTGAGNTIYF. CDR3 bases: TGTGCCAGCAGCTTAGCGGGGGGGACAGGGGCTGGAAACACCATATATTTT.

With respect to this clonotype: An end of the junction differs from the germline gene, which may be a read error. CDR3 amino acids: CTSSIPGYSEAFF. CDR3 nucleotide sequence: TGTACCAGTAGTATACCGGGGTACTCTGAAGCTTTCTTT. The chain combines TRBV19 with TRBJ1-1, with D hard to call. From germline, CDR1 is LNHDA and CDR2 SQIVND (reference sequence). The CDR3 covers 13 residues.

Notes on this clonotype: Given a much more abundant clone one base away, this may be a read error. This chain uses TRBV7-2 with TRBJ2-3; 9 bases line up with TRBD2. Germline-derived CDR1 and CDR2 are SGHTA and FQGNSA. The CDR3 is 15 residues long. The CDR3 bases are TGTGCCAGCAGCTTAGCGGGGACTAGCACAGATACGCGGTATTTT. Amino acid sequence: CASSLAGTSTDTRYF. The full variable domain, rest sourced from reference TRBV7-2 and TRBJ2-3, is GAGVSQSPSNKVTEKGKDVELRCDPISGHTALYWYRQSLGQGLEFLIYFQGNSAPDKSGLPSDRFSAERTGGSVSTLTIQRTQQEDSAVYLCASSLAGTSTDTRYFGPGTRLTVL.

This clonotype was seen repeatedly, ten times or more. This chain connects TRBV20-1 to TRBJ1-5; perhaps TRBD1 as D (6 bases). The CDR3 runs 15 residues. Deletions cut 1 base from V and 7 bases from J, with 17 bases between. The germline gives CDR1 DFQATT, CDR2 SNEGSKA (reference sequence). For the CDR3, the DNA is TGCAGTGCTAGAGTTTTAACGGGGGGCGGCCAGCCCCAGCATTTT. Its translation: CSARVLTGGGQPQHF.

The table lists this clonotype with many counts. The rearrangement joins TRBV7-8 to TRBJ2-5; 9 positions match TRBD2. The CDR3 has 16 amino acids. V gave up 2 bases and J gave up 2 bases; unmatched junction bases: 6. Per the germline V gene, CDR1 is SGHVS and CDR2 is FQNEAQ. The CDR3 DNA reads TGTGCCAGCAGCTTAAGGGCTAGCGGGGAGCAAGAGACCCAGTACTTC. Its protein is CASSLRASGEQETQYF.

The CDR3 sequence is CASSYRQGGLRDEQFF. For the CDR3, the DNA is TGTGCCAGCAGTTACCGACAGGGGGGGCTAAGAGATGAGCAGTTCTTC. The gene calls are TRBV6-2 or TRBV6-3 and TRBJ2-1; 9 bases map to TRBD1. The junction had 10 bases not matched to a gene; V was cut back by 2 bases and J by 8 bases. Germline V CDR1 and CDR2: MNHEY, SVGEGT. CDR3 length: 16 residues.

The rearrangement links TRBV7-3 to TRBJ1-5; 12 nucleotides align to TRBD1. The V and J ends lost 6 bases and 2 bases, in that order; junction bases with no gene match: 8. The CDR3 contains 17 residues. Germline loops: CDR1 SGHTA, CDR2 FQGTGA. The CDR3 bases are TGTGCCAGCAGTCCCGGGACAGGGGGCTATGGCAATCAGCCCCAGCATTTT. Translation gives CASSPGTGGYGNQPQHF.

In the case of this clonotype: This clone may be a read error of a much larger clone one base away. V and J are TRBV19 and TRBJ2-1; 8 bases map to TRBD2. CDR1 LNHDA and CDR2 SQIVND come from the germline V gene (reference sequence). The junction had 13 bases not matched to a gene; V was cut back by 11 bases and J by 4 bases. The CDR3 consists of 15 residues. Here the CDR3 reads CACGGTWGTYNEQFF. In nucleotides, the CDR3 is TGTGCCTGCGGGGGGACATGGGGTACGTACAATGAGCAGTTCTTC.

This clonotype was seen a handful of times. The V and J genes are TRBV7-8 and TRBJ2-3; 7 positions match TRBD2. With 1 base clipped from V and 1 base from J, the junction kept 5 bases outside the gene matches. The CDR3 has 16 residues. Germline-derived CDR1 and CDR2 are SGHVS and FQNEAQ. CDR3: CASSLVGAGGTDTQYF. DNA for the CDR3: TGTGCCAGCAGCTTAGTCGGGGCGGGGGGCACAGATACGCAGTATTTT.

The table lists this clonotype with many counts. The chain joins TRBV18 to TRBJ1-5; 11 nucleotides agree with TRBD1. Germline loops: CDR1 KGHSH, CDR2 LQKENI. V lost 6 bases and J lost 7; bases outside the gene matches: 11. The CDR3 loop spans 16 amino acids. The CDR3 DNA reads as TGTGCCAGCTCTCCGACTCCGGGACAGGGGGGCCAGCCCCAGCATTTT. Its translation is CASSPTPGQGGQPQHF.

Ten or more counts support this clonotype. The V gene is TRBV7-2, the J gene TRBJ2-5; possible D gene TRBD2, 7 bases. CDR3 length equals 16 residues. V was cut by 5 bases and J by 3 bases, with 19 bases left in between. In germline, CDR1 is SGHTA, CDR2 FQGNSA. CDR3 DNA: TGTGCCAGCAGCCCACAGAAGGGGGGGAAAAAAGAGACCCAGTACTTC. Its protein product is CASSPQKGGKKETQYF. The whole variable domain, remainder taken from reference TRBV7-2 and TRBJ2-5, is GAGVSQSPSNKVTEKGKDVELRCDPISGHTALYWYRQSLGQGLEFLIYFQGNSAPDKSGLPSDRFSAERTGGSVSTLTIQRTQQEDSAVYLCASSPQKGGKKETQYFGPGTRLLVL.

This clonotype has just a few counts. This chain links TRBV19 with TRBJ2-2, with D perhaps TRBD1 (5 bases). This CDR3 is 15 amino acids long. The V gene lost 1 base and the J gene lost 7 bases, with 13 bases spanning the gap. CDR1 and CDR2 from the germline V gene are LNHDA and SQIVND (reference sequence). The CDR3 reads CASSIVGRVIGELFF. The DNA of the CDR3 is TGTGCCAGTAGTATAGTTGGCAGGGTAATCGGGGAGCTGTTTTTT.

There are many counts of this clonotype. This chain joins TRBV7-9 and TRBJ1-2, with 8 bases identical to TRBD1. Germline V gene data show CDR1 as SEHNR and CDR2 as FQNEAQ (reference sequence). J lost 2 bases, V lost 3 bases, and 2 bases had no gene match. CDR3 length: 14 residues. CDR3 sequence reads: CASSFGTGNYGYTF. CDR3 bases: TGTGCCAGCAGCTTCGGGACAGGCAACTATGGCTACACCTTC.

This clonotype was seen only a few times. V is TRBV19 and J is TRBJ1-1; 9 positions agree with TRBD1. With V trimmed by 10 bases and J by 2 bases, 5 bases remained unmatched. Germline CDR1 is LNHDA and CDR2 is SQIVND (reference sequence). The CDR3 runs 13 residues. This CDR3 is CATNRGRNTEAFF. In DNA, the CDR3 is TGTGCCACGAACAGGGGGCGTAACACTGAAGCTTTCTTT.

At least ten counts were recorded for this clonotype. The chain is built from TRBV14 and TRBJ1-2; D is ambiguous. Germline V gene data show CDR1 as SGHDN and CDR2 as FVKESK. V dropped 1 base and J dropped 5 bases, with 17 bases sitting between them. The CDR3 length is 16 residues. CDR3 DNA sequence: TGTGCCAGCAGCCAAGGTTACGATGAGACGGATTATGGCTACACCTTC. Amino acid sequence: CASSQGYDETDYGYTF.

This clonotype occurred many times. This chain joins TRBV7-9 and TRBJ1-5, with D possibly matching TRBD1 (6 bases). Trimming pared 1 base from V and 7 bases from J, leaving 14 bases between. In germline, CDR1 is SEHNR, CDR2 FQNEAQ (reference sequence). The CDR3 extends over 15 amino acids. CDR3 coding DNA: TGTGCCAGCAGCTTAGACACAGGGCCAGGGCAGCCCCAGCATTTT. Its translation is CASSLDTGPGQPQHF. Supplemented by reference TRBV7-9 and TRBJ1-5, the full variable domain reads DTGVSQNPRHKITKRGQNVTFRCDPISEHNRLYWYRQTLGQGPEFLTYFQNEAQLEKSRLLSDRFSAERPKGSFSTLEIQRTEQGDSAMYLCASSLDTGPGQPQHFGDGTRLSIL.

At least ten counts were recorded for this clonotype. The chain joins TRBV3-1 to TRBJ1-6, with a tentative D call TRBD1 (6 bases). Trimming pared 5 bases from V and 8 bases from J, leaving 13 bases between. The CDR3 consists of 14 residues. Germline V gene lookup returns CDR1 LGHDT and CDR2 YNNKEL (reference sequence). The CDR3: CASSFRTEYSPLHF. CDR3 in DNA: TGTGCCAGCAGCTTTAGGACAGAATATTCACCCCTCCACTTT. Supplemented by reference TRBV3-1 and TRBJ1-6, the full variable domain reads DTAVSQTPKYLVTQMGNDKSIKCEQNLGHDTMYWYKQDSKKFLKIMFSYNNKELIINETVPNRFSPKSPDKAHLNLHINSLELGDSAVYFCASSFRTEYSPLHFGNGTRLTVT.

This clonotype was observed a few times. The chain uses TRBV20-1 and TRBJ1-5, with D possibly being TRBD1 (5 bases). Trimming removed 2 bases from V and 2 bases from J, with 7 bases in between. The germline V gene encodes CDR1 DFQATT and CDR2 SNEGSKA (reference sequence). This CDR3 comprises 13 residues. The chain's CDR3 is CSARRDGNQPQHF. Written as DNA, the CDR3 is TGCAGTGCTAGAAGGGACGGCAATCAGCCCCAGCATTTT.

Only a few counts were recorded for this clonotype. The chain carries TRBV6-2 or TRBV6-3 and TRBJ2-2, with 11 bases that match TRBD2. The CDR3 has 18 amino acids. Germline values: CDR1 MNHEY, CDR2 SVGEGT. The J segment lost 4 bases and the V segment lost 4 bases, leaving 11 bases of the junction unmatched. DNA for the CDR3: TGTGCCAGCAGTTTGCGCCTAGCGGGGGGTCTTGGCACCGGGGAGCTGTTTTTT. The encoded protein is CASSLRLAGGLGTGELFF.

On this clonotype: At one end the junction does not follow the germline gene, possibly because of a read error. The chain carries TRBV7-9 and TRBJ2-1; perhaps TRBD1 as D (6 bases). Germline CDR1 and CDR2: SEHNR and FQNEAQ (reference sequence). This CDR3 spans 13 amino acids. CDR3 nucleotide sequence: TGTGTCAGCAGTTCAACGACAGGCGATGAGCAGTTCTTC. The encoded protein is CVSSSTTGDEQFF.

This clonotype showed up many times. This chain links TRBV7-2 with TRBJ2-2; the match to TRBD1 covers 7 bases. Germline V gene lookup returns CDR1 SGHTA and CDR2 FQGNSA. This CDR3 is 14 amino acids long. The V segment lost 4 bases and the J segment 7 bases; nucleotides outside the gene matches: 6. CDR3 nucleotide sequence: TGTGCCAGCAGCTCGACGACAGGGAACGGGGAGCTGTTTTTT. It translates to CASSSTTGNGELFF.

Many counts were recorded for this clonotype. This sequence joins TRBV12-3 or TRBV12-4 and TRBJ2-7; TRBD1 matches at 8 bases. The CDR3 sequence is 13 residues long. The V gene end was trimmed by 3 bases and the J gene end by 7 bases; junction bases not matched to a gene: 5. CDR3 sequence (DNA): TGTGCCAGCAGTTTGACAGGGGAACGGGAGCAGTACTTC. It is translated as CASSLTGEREQYF.

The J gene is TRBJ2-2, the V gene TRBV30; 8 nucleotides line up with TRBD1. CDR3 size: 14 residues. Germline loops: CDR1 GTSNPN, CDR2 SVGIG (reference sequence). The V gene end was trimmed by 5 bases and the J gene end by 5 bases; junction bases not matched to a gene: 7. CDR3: CAWRPRGRTGELFF. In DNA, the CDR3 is TGTGCCTGGCGCCCCAGGGGGCGTACCGGGGAGCTGTTTTTT.

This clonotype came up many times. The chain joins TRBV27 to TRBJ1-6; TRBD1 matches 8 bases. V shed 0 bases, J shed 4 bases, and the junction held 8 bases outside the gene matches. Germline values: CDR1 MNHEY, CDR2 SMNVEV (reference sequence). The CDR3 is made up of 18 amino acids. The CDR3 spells CASSLSLGTGGYNSPLHF. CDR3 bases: TGTGCCAGCAGTTTATCGTTGGGGACAGGCGGATATAATTCACCCCTCCACTTT.

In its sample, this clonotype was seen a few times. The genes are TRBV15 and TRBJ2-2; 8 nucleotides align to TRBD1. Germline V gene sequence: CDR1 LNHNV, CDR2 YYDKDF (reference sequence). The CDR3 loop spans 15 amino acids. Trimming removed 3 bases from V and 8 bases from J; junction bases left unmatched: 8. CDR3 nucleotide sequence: TGTGCCACCAGCAGTGGACAGGGAAAATCTGGGGAGCTGTTTTTT. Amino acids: CATSSGQGKSGELFF.

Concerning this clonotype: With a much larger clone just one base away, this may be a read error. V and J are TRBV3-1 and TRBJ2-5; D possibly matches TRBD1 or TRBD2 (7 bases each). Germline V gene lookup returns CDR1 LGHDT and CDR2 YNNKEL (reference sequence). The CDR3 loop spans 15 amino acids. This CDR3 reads CASRQVGQGGRTQYF. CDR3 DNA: TGTGCCAGCAGGCAAGTCGGCCAGGGGGGGAGGACCCAGTACTTC.

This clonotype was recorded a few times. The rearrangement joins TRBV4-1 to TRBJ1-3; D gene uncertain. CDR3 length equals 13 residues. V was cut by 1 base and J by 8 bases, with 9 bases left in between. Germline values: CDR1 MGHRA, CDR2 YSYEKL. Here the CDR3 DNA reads TGCGCCAGCAGCCAAGCCCGATTCGACACCATATATTTT. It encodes CASSQARFDTIYF.

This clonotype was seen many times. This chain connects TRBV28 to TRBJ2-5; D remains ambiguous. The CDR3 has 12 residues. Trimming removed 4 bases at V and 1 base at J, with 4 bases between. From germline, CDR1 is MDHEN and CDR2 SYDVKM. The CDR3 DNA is TGTGCCAGCAGTTCTATCCAAGAGACCCAGTACTTC. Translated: CASSSIQETQYF.